This TCR beta chain originates from a study of cytomegalovirus exposure and HLA in healthy donors. Study observations and caveats: Later, an analysis found that common viral pathogens appeared to be linked with several of the most significant clusters.

This CDR3 has 16 residues. The germline V gene has CDR1 LNHDA and CDR2 SQIVND (reference sequence). V was clipped by 5 bases and J by 6 bases, with 19 bases between them. In the PCR, 60 Vbeta and 13 Jbeta primers were used. Here immunoSEQ multiplex PCR was the method, and the copy in TCRdb shows in-frame clones only, minus some. The data contain 100,000 to 150,000 clones, about four fifths of them seen just once; the ten biggest clones take up 13%. On this clone: Its target is unknown.

The rearrangement links TRBV19 to TRBJ1-4; possibly TRBD1 for D (5 bases). The sample comprised PBMCs. The clonotype originates from a woman aged 55-70 years in good health and CMV-seropositive. The CDR3 here is CASSPILQGRDEKLFF. CDR3 bases: TGTGCCAGTAGTCCGATCCTGCAGGGAAGGGATGAAAAACTGTTTTTT. The full variable domain, rest sourced from reference TRBV19 and TRBJ1-4, is DGGITQSPKYLFRKEGQNVTLSCEQNLNHDAMYWYRQDPGQGLRLIYYSQIVNDFQKGDIAEGYSVSREKKESFPLTVTSAQKNPTAFYLCASSPILQGRDEKLFFGSGTQLSVL.